The 19 T cell receptor beta chains below were found in one sample sequenced in a study of cytomegalovirus exposure and HLA in healthy donors. The PCR made use of 60 Vbeta and 13 Jbeta primers. Measured with immunoSEQ multiplex PCR; TCRdb has only the in-frame clones, and not every one. Of around 210,000 clones in the sample, approximately 81% were seen once. The sample comprised PBMCs. These receptors all stem from a girl aged 2 to 10 in good health and CMV-seronegative.

As concerns this clone: Mismatch with germline at one junction end may stem from a read error. The V and J genes are TRBV4-1 and TRBJ2-4, with 7 bases aligning to TRBD1. Germline V gene data show CDR1 as MGHRA and CDR2 as YSYEKL. The CDR3 is 13 residues long. In DNA, the CDR3 is TGCGCCAGCAGCCAAGATCGGGACAGCTCGAAAGCTTTC. Amino acids: CASSQDRDSSKAF.

CDR3 residues: CASSDSAGRNSPLHF. DNA for the CDR3: TGTGCCAGCAGTGATTCGGCGGGTCGTAATTCACCCCTCCACTTT. The chain recombines TRBV2 with TRBJ1-6; D call uncertain. Germline CDR1 reads SNHLY; CDR2 reads FYNNEI. V shed 3 bases and J shed 6 bases, with 12 bases lying between them. CDR3 length equals 15 residues.

The chain links TRBV23-1 to TRBJ1-6; D is perhaps TRBD1 (5 bases). TRBV23-1 is annotated as an ORF whose role is uncertain. This CDR3 is built from 14 residues. Deletions cut 6 bases from V and 9 bases from J, with 15 bases between. CDR3 sequence: CASRGALSGSPLHF. CDR3 coding DNA: TGCGCCAGCAGAGGGGCCCTTAGCGGTTCACCCCTCCACTTT.

The chain is built from TRBV9 and TRBJ1-6; D gene unclear. Trimming removed 0 bases at V and 7 bases at J, with 11 bases between. Germline CDR1 is SGDLS and CDR2 is YYNGEE. The CDR3 is made up of 15 amino acids. CDR3 in DNA: TGTGCCAGCAGCGTAGGGAGGGTTGGAAATTCACCCCTCCACTTT. It encodes CASSVGRVGNSPLHF.

This rearrangement joins TRBV6-1 to TRBJ1-2, with 7 bases aligning to TRBD1. This CDR3 has 11 residues. The trim removed 9 bases at V and 8 bases at J, leaving 6 bases unmatched. CDR1 is MNHNS, CDR2 SASEGT, per germline. CDR3 sequence: CARRTGLGYTF. The CDR3 DNA is TGTGCCAGAAGGACAGGTTTAGGCTACACCTTC.

This clone was seen just once. The chain couples TRBV2 to TRBJ2-1; 10 nucleotides align to TRBD2. This CDR3 is 14 amino acids long. J gave up 5 bases and V 11 bases, and 9 bases lay outside the gene matches. From germline, CDR1 is SNHLY and CDR2 FYNNEI. DNA for the CDR3: TGTGCCCTCCCAGCTAGCGGGGGAAACAATGAGCAGTTCTTC. Translating gives CALPASGGNNEQFF.

The chain recombines TRBV7-9 with TRBJ1-5; D might be TRBD1 (6 bases). With 5 bases removed from V and 8 bases from J, the gap between germline ends came to 19 bases. From germline, CDR1 is SEHNR and CDR2 FQNEAQ (reference sequence). The length of the CDR3 is 15 residues. The CDR3 loop is CASSPGRGRVEPQHF. CDR3 bases: TGTGCCAGCAGCCCAGGCAGGGGTAGAGTAGAGCCCCAGCATTTT.

V usage is TRBV6-4 and J usage is TRBJ2-4; D is perhaps TRBD2 (6 bases). V lost 2 bases and J 13 bases, leaving 9 bases between the germline ends. Germline lookup yields CDR1 MRHNA and CDR2 SNTAGT. This CDR3 contains 11 residues. DNA for the CDR3: TGTGCCAGCAGTGACGGACTATTACAGTACTTC. Its translation is CASSDGLLQYF.

This clone was recorded a few times. The gene calls are TRBV4-1 and TRBJ2-2; a weak D match, TRBD2 (5 bases). This CDR3 is built from 14 residues. Germline V lookup: CDR1 MGHRA, CDR2 YSYEKL. V dropped 0 bases and J dropped 5 bases, with 7 bases sitting between them. CDR3: CASSQERRTGELFF. The DNA for the CDR3 is TGCGCCAGCAGCCAAGAACGGAGGACCGGGGAGCTGTTTTTT.

J is TRBJ2-7 and V is TRBV7-2; D perhaps matches TRBD2 (5 bases). Trimming shortened V by 2 bases and J by 6 bases, and 17 bases separated the two germline ends. CDR1 and CDR2 (germline): SGHTA, FQGNSA. This CDR3 comprises 15 residues. CDR3 amino acids: CASSLFPLDLGEQYF. The CDR3 nucleotides read TGTGCCAGCAGCTTATTTCCACTAGACTTAGGCGAGCAGTACTTC.

The rearrangement links TRBV4-1 to TRBJ1-5, with TRBD1 matching 8 bases. The germline CDR1 and CDR2 sequences are MGHRA and YSYEKL. The CDR3 is 18 residues long. The V and J ends lost 5 bases and 2 bases, in that order; junction bases with no gene match: 14. Here the CDR3 reads CASSARTGGTNRNQPQHF. The CDR3 region has the DNA TGCGCCAGCAGCGCCCGTACAGGGGGAACTAATCGCAATCAGCCCCAGCATTTT.

The J gene is TRBJ2-7, the V gene TRBV6-4; 7 bases map to TRBD1. This CDR3 is 14 amino acids long. Trimming at V came to 0 bases and at J to 5 bases, leaving 4 bases not matched to a gene. The germline gives CDR1 MRHNA, CDR2 SNTAGT. The CDR3 is CASSDSRGLDEQYF. In nucleotides, the CDR3 is TGTGCCAGCAGTGACTCGAGGGGGCTAGACGAGCAGTACTTC.

The rearrangement joins TRBV7-3 to TRBJ1-6; maybe TRBD1 (5 bases). This CDR3 has 14 amino acids. Deletions cut 2 bases from V and 7 bases from J, with 9 bases between. CDR1 SGHTA and CDR2 FQGTGA come from the germline V gene. DNA for the CDR3: TGTGCCAGCAGCTTATCAGGGCAGAATTCACCCCTCCACTTT. This encodes CASSLSGQNSPLHF.

The chain couples TRBV10-3 to TRBJ1-4; 7 nucleotides line up with TRBD1. The J segment lost 2 bases and the V segment lost 8 bases, leaving 2 bases of the junction unmatched. Germline CDR1 is ENHRY and CDR2 is SYGVKD. The CDR3 extends over 13 amino acids. CDR3 region: CAIQGVTNEKLFF. DNA of the CDR3: TGTGCCATCCAGGGGGTGACTAATGAAAAACTGTTTTTT.

Points on this clone: The sample holds other DNA sequences that translate to the same CDR3. The CDR3 DNA is TGTGCCAGCAGACAGTCCTACGAGCAGTACTTC. Protein product: CASRQSYEQYF. The chain recombines TRBV2 with TRBJ2-7; D remains unclear. The CDR3 is made up of 11 amino acids. Germline values: CDR1 SNHLY, CDR2 FYNNEI. Trimming cost V 6 bases and J 1 base, with 4 bases left between them.

CDR3 sequence (DNA): TGTGCCAGTAGCCTCGAGTCCCCGGCAGATACGCAGTATTTT. Residues: CASSLESPADTQYF. J is TRBJ2-3 and V is TRBV19; D is uncertain. The CDR3 length is 14 residues. Trimming pared 6 bases from V and 4 bases from J, leaving 14 bases between. CDR1 is LNHDA and CDR2 is SQIVND in the germline V gene (reference sequence).

The rearrangement joins TRBV6-1 to TRBJ1-3; 10 bases line up with TRBD1. V gave up 10 bases and J gave up 3 bases; unmatched junction bases: 9. The germline CDR1 and CDR2 sequences are MNHNS and SASEGT. This CDR3 contains 15 residues. CDR3 bases: TGTGCCACCTTTGACAGGGGGCGAGATGGAAACACCATATATTTT. Translation: CATFDRGRDGNTIYF.

The chain couples TRBV27 to TRBJ2-2; D remains ambiguous. This CDR3 comprises 14 residues. V gave up 6 bases and J gave up 3 bases, with 11 bases separating them. Germline CDR1 and CDR2: MNHEY and SMNVEV (reference sequence). The DNA of the CDR3 is TGTGCCAGCAGCTTCGAGCCTGACACCGGGGAGCTGTTTTTT. Its translation is CASSFEPDTGELFF.

This chain joins TRBV19 and TRBJ1-2; D is possibly TRBD1 (5 bases). The CDR3 totals 12 residues. V lost 11 bases and J lost 8, with 18 bases in between. Germline assignment: CDR1 LNHDA and CDR2 SQIVND (reference sequence). The CDR3, as DNA: TGTGCCGTATCACGCAGGGTTGGCGGCTACACCTTC. This codes for CAVSRRVGGYTF.